The 17 T cell receptor beta chains presented below share a single source sample, sequenced in a study of blood T cells in healthy people across ages. Through a sample-barcoded 5' primer and a J-beta primer mix, a second PCR was run for roughly 6 to 11 cycles. TCRdb passed the 5' RACE reads through MiXCR, listing each CDR3 protein once. The sample shows just under 900,000 distinct CDR3 sequences, 29% of them seen only once. Sequenced sample: blood. Receptor source: a woman of 80 years or more in good health.

This clonotype came up many times. This chain links TRBV3-1 with TRBJ2-3; D possibly uses TRBD1 or TRBD2 (5 bases each). V lost 2 bases, J lost 4 bases, and 10 bases lay in between. The CDR3 covers 14 residues. Germline V gene sequence: CDR1 LGHDT, CDR2 YNNKEL (reference sequence). As DNA, the CDR3 is TGTGCCAGCAGCCAAAAACTAGGGGCAGATACGCAGTATTTT. Its translation is CASSQKLGADTQYF.

This clonotype came up a few times. This may be a read error, as it is one base from a much larger clone. The gene calls are TRBV6-5 and TRBJ2-7; TRBD1 matches at 9 bases. CDR3 length: 14 residues. CDR1 and CDR2 from the germline V gene are MNHEY and SVGAGI. This CDR3 is CVSTSGTGLMEQYF. The CDR3, as DNA: TGTGTCAGCACCTCCGGGACAGGGTTAATGGAGCAGTACTTC.

V usage is TRBV7-9 and J usage is TRBJ2-3; TRBD2 matches 7 bases. The germline V gene has CDR1 SEHNR and CDR2 FQNEAQ (reference sequence). The CDR3 totals 17 residues. After removal of 4 bases from V and 4 bases from J, the junction contained 14 bases not matched to a gene. The CDR3 DNA is TGTGCCAGCAGCTCTGGAATCGCTAGCGGATTCGCAGATACGCAGTATTTT. Translation: CASSSGIASGFADTQYF.

For this clonotype: A much more abundant neighbour one base away suggests this may be a read error. The gene calls are TRBV7-8 and TRBJ2-7; 7 bases agree with TRBD1. The V gene's germline CDR1 is SGHVS and CDR2 FQNEAQ. V gave up 1 base and J gave up 7 bases; unmatched junction bases: 28. The CDR3 sequence is 21 residues long. The CDR3 sequence: CASSLGGLWTRQGPTYNEQYF. CDR3 DNA: TGTGCCAGCAGCTTAGGAGGGTTGTGGACAAGACAGGGACCCACCTACAATGAGCAGTACTTC.

With regard to this clonotype: A read error may be the cause here, since a much bigger clone is one base away. This chain connects TRBV5-1 to TRBJ2-5; D could derive from TRBD1 or TRBD2 (5 bases each). The DNA end lines up better with TRBJ2-1; the J call may be wrong. Germline values: CDR1 SGHRS, CDR2 YFSETQ. The CDR3 contains 15 residues. This chain's CDR3 is CASSSRGRVVETQFF. DNA of the CDR3: TGCGCCAGCAGTTCGAGGGGCAGGGTAGTGGAGACCCAGTTCTTC.

About this clonotype: A much larger clone differs from this one at a single base, so this may be a read error. In DNA form, the CDR3 reads TGTGCCAGCAGCTTAAGGCCTAGCTCCACCGGGGAGCTGTTTTTT. Its protein is CASSLRPSSTGELFF. The chain has TRBV7-2 and TRBJ2-2, with D perhaps TRBD2 (5 bases). Germline V gene lookup returns CDR1 SGHTA and CDR2 FQGNSA. Trimming removed 2 bases at V and 4 bases at J, with 11 bases between. The CDR3 consists of 15 residues. Using reference TRBV7-2 and TRBJ2-2 for the parts outside the CDR3, the full variable domain is GAGVSQSPSNKVTEKGKDVELRCDPISGHTALYWYRQSLGQGLEFLIYFQGNSAPDKSGLPSDRFSAERTGGSVSTLTIQRTQQEDSAVYLCASSLRPSSTGELFFGEGSRLTVL.

The chain uses TRBV9 and TRBJ1-2; unclear D gene. The CDR3 length is 15 residues. Germline loops: CDR1 SGDLS, CDR2 YYNGEE. Trimming shortened V by 3 bases and J by 4 bases, and 16 bases separated the two germline ends. CDR3 in amino acids: CASSARLGPAYGYTF. The CDR3 region has the DNA TGTGCCAGCAGCGCCCGATTAGGGCCGGCCTATGGCTACACCTTC.

The J gene is TRBJ1-1, the V gene TRBV18; D might be TRBD1 (6 bases). The CDR3 sequence is 13 residues long. Trimming cost V 10 bases and J 3 bases, with 15 bases left between them. Per the germline V gene, CDR1 is KGHSH and CDR2 is LQKENI. The CDR3 is CANRLTGYTEAFF. For the CDR3, the DNA is TGTGCCAACCGACTCACAGGGTACACTGAAGCTTTCTTT. Together with reference TRBV18 and TRBJ1-1, the CDR3 gives the full variable domain: NAGVMQNPRHLVRRRGQEARLRCSPMKGHSHVYWYRQLPEEGLKFMVYLQKENIIDESGMPKERFSAEFPKEGPSILRIQQVVRGDSAAYFCANRLTGYTEAFFGQGTRLTVV.

V is TRBV7-2 and J is TRBJ1-5; possible D gene TRBD1, 5 bases. The V end was cut by 1 base, the J end by 6 bases, with 13 bases between. This CDR3 region has 15 residues. The germline CDR1 and CDR2 sequences are SGHTA and FQGNSA. Here the CDR3 reads CASSLEGIEGQPQHF. CDR3 coding DNA: TGTGCCAGCAGCTTAGAGGGGATAGAAGGTCAGCCCCAGCATTTT. Based on the CDR3 plus reference TRBV7-2 and TRBJ1-5, the full variable domain is GAGVSQSPSNKVTEKGKDVELRCDPISGHTALYWYRQSLGQGLEFLIYFQGNSAPDKSGLPSDRFSAERTGGSVSTLTIQRTQQEDSAVYLCASSLEGIEGQPQHFGDGTRLSIL.

This clonotype has at least ten counts. The CDR3 here is CSATGSGGLNNEQFF. The DNA of the CDR3 is TGCAGTGCTACCGGTTCCGGGGGCCTCAACAATGAGCAGTTCTTC. The chain is built from TRBV20-1 and TRBJ2-1, with D perhaps given as TRBD1 or TRBD2 (6 bases each). The CDR3 runs 15 residues. V lost 4 bases, J lost 5 bases, and 18 bases lay in between. From germline, CDR1 is DFQATT and CDR2 SNEGSKA (reference sequence).

As concerns this clonotype: One base away lies a much larger clone, so this may be a sequencing read error. The chain is built from TRBV2 and TRBJ2-5; D not certain. Germline CDR1 is SNHLY and CDR2 is FYNNEI. Deletions cut 10 bases from V and 1 base from J, with 16 bases between. The length of the CDR3 is 14 residues. The CDR3 loop is CANSPHALQETQYF. DNA of the CDR3: TGTGCCAACAGCCCCCATGCACTCCAAGAGACCCAGTACTTC.

This clonotype was picked up many times. The chain is built from TRBV4-2 and TRBJ2-5, with D perhaps matching TRBD1 or TRBD2 (5 bases each). The CDR3 is 16 amino acids. Trimming cost V 0 bases and J 4 bases, with 15 bases left between them. CDR1 is LGHNA and CDR2 is YNFKEQ in the germline V gene. The CDR3 is CASSQEIGAGVETQYF. The DNA of the CDR3 is TGTGCCAGCAGCCAAGAAATAGGGGCCGGGGTAGAGACCCAGTACTTC.

This clonotype was counted at least ten times. The gene calls are TRBV9 and TRBJ2-5; D possibly uses TRBD1 or TRBD2 (5 bases each). This CDR3 contains 15 residues. Germline V gene sequence: CDR1 SGDLS, CDR2 YYNGEE. V lost 0 bases, J lost 1 base, and 10 bases lay in between. The CDR3 bases are TGTGCCAGCAGCGTAGAGGGGAGACGCCAAGAGACCCAGTACTTC. Translated: CASSVEGRRQETQYF.

This clonotype has a count of ten or more. It may be a read error: a sequence one base away is much more abundant. The chain joins TRBV29-1 to TRBJ2-7; TRBD1 or TRBD2 may be the D gene (5 bases each). Per the germline V gene, CDR1 is SQVTM and CDR2 is ANQGSEA. Trimming shortened V by 4 bases and J by 7 bases, and 20 bases separated the two germline ends. The CDR3 has 14 residues. In DNA, the CDR3 is TGCAGCGTTGCCCGGGATAGACAGTACAATGAGCAGTACTTC. Protein product: CSVARDRQYNEQYF.

Many counts were recorded for this clonotype. This rearrangement joins TRBV5-1 to TRBJ1-2, with 8 bases fitting TRBD1. This CDR3 contains 15 residues. V gave up 6 bases and J gave up 0 bases; unmatched junction bases: 7. From germline, CDR1 is SGHRS and CDR2 YFSETQ. CDR3 bases: TGCGCCAGCAAGGAGACAGGGGCAGCTAACTATGGCTACACCTTC. It translates to CASKETGAANYGYTF.

This chain joins TRBV5-1 and TRBJ2-2; D remains unclear. V was trimmed by 4 bases and J by 1 base, leaving 17 bases between them. The CDR3 loop spans 17 amino acids. Germline-derived CDR1 and CDR2 are SGHRS and YFSETQ. The CDR3 nucleotides read TGCGCCAGCAGCCGGACCTCCTGGGCCCAGAACACCGGGGAGCTGTTTTTT. This translates into CASSRTSWAQNTGELFF. The full variable domain, its missing parts supplied by reference TRBV5-1 and TRBJ2-2, is KAGVTQTPRYLIKTRGQQVTLSCSPISGHRSVSWYQQTPGQGLQFLFEYFSETQRNKGNFPGRFSGRQFSNSRSEMNVSTLELGDSALYLCASSRTSWAQNTGELFFGEGSRLTVL.

This clonotype appeared a few times. This may be a read error, as it is one base from a much larger clone. The chain joins TRBV4-3 to TRBJ2-1, with unresolved D. The last part of the DNA fits TRBJ2-7 better; the J call may be wrong. Germline loops: CDR1 LGHNA, CDR2 YSLEER. The CDR3 runs to 16 residues. CDR3: CASSQEVQITYNEQYF. In nucleotides, the CDR3 is TGCGCCAGCAGCCAAGAGGTGCAGATTACCTACAATGAGCAGTACTTC.